A selection of T cell receptor beta chains follows, all from one sample in a study of identical twins. TCRdb recomputed calls from the 5' RACE reads with MiXCR, one row per CDR3 protein. The top ten clones hold roughly 4.3% of a sample with 600,000 to 700,000 distinct CDR3 sequences, 21% of them seen once. The same specimen was also included in a second study, on T cells expressing NK-cell markers.

The sample consisted of PBMCs. The receptor set was obtained from a woman aged 18 to 35 in good health. Each CDR3 is given with its conserved first and last residue. The D gene is left open where the match is weak. Expanded clones get a size class; other rows say once, few or many, or leave the size out.

d_gene	v_gene	abundance	j_gene	CDR3nt	CDR3aa
TRBD2	TRBV7-2	few	TRBJ2-5	TGTGCCAGCAGCTCTATAGCGGGGATCGAGACCCAGTACTTC	CASSSIAGIETQYF
NA	TRBV12-3/TRBV12-4	NA	TRBJ2-3	TGTGCCAGCAGTCTCGATAATACGCAGTATTTT	CASSLDNTQYF
TRBD2	TRBV20-1	many	TRBJ2-4	TGCAGTGCTGTCGGGATGGCGGGGGATCAAAACATTCAGTACTTC	CSAVGMAGDQNIQYF
TRBD2	TRBV7-2	NA	TRBJ2-3	TGTGCCAGCAGCTCCCGAGCGGGAGACGGTACAGATACGCAGTATTTT	CASSSRAGDGTDTQYF
TRBD1	TRBV10-3	NA	TRBJ2-7	TGTGCCATCAGCGGGACAGGGGGCGACGAGCAGTACTTC	CAISGTGGDEQYF
TRBD2	TRBV10-2	NA	TRBJ2-2	TGCGCCAGTAGCGGGGCATGGCGAGCCGGGGAGCTGTTTTTT	CASSGAWRAGELFF
NA	TRBV20-1	NA	TRBJ1-1	TGCAGTGCTACCCGGGGGGGTCCGAACACTGAAGCTTTCTTT	CSATRGGPNTEAFF
TRBD1	TRBV20-1	NA	TRBJ2-2	TGCAGTGCAAGGAGGGGACAGGGGACCACCGGGGAGCTGTTTTTT	CSARRGQGTTGELFF
TRBD1	TRBV7-6	NA	TRBJ2-2	TGTGCCAGCAGCCCCTCATACAGGGGCGGGGAGCTGTTTTTT	CASSPSYRGGELFF
NA	TRBV20-1	few	TRBJ2-1	TGCAGTGCTAGAGAGACATACGGTTCGTTTGCGGGGCAGTTCTTC	CSARETYGSFAGQFF
NA	TRBV7-8	NA	TRBJ1-2	TGTGCCAGCAGCTCGGGTCGAAGGGGCTATGGCTACACCTTC	CASSSGRRGYGYTF
NA	TRBV9	many	TRBJ2-7	TGTGCCAGCAGCCCAGGGCCCGCAGATGAGCAGTACTTC	CASSPGPADEQYF
NA	TRBV6-1	NA	TRBJ2-2	TGTGCCAGCAAGTGGGGAGACACCGGGGAGCTGTTTTTT	CASKWGDTGELFF
TRBD2	TRBV7-8	NA	TRBJ2-1	TGTGCCAGCAGCTTAGTCCGGCTAGCGGGAGGGGAGCAGTTCTTC	CASSLVRLAGGEQFF
NA	TRBV4-1	NA	TRBJ2-2	TGCGCCAGCAGCCAGGAAGGGTTAGGTACCGGGGAGCTGTTTTTT	CASSQEGLGTGELFF
TRBD2	TRBV10-3	few	TRBJ2-7	TGTGCCATCAGCGAGACTAGCGGTGCCTACGAGCAGTACTTC	CAISETSGAYEQYF
NA	TRBV9	NA	TRBJ2-3	TGTGCCAGCAGCGTAGTCACGGGGGGCCGGGGAGATACGCAGTATTTT	CASSVVTGGRGDTQYF
TRBD1	TRBV7-9	NA	TRBJ1-2	TGTGCCAGCAGTACTGAAGTGGGACAGACTTATGGCTACACCTTC	CASSTEVGQTYGYTF
NA	TRBV20-1	few	TRBJ2-2	TGCAGTGCAACCCAGGGGGGCAGAAACTCCGGGAGGGAGCTGTTTTTT	CSATQGGRNSGRELFF
TRBD1	TRBV20-1	NA	TRBJ1-2	TGCAGTGCTACGGGACAGGGTCCTGGCTACACCTTC	CSATGQGPGYTF
TRBD2	TRBV7-2	NA	TRBJ2-2	TGTGCCAGCAGCTCGGGACTAGCTACGGGCGCCGGGGAGCTGTTTTTT	CASSSGLATGAGELFF
TRBD1	TRBV12-3/TRBV12-4	NA	TRBJ2-2	TGTGCCAGCAGTTTATCGCTACAGGGGGCCAACGGGGAGCTGTTTTTT	CASSLSLQGANGELFF
TRBD1	TRBV20-1	NA	TRBJ2-2	TGCAGTGCTATCGACAGGGGAAACACCGGGGAGCTGTTTTTT	CSAIDRGNTGELFF
TRBD1	TRBV7-2	NA	TRBJ1-2	TGTGCCAGCAGCTTAGAGGCAGGGGGTGGCTACACCTTC	CASSLEAGGGYTF
TRBD1	TRBV29-1	NA	TRBJ2-5	TGCAGCGTCACCGACAGGGCCCACCAAGAGACCCAGTACTTC	CSVTDRAHQETQYF
TRBD2	TRBV15	few	TRBJ2-1	TGTGCCACCAGCAGATCCTCCGGGGCTAGCGGAAATGAGCAGTTCTTC	CATSRSSGASGNEQFF
TRBD2	TRBV5-5	many	TRBJ2-5	TGTGCCAGCAGCCCCGGACTAGCGGGGTACCAAGAGACCCAGTACTTC	CASSPGLAGYQETQYF
TRBD2	TRBV5-1	few	TRBJ2-7	TGCGCCAGCAGCTCGGGGGGACTAGGTAGCGAGCAGTACTTC	CASSSGGLGSEQYF
TRBD1	TRBV6-5	NA	TRBJ1-2	TGTGCCAGCAGTTACTCGAAACAGGGACAGGGGAGAGGCTACACCTTC	CASSYSKQGQGRGYTF
NA	TRBV7-9	NA	TRBJ2-7	TGTGCCAGCAGCTTAATGCGTGAAGGGGAGCAGTACTTC	CASSLMREGEQYF
TRBD2	TRBV6-1	few	TRBJ2-1	TGTGCCAGCAGCAGAGCGGGAGGGTTTTACAATGAGCAGTTCTTC	CASSRAGGFYNEQFF
NA	TRBV18	many	TRBJ2-1	TGTGCCAGCAGCCCGCCCAGCTCCTACAATGAGCAGTTCTTC	CASSPPSSYNEQFF
NA	TRBV20-1	few	TRBJ1-1	TGCAGTGTCCCGGGCTGGAGTAACACTGAAGCTTTCTTT	CSVPGWSNTEAFF
NA	TRBV20-1	NA	TRBJ1-6	TGCAGTGCTAGAGATCTTACCGATAATTCACCCCTCCACTTT	CSARDLTDNSPLHF
TRBD2	TRBV10-3	few	TRBJ2-1	TGTGCCATCGAAAGCGGGAGAGGCAATGAGCAGTTCTTC	CAIESGRGNEQFF
TRBD1	TRBV7-9	NA	TRBJ1-2	TGTGCCAGCAGCTTAGTCGTGACAGGGAGTGGCTACACCTTC	CASSLVVTGSGYTF
TRBD2	TRBV12-3/TRBV12-4	few	TRBJ2-1	TGTGCCAGCAGTTTATCGGGGGGAAACAATGAGCAGTTCTTC	CASSLSGGNNEQFF
NA	TRBV13	NA	TRBJ2-5	TGTGCCAGCAGCTTAGAGGGGTCACAGACCCAGTACTTC	CASSLEGSQTQYF
NA	TRBV5-1	few	TRBJ2-1	TGCGCCAGCAGCGCCTGGACGGTTAAAAATGAGCAGTTCTTC	CASSAWTVKNEQFF
NA	TRBV4-3	many	TRBJ1-5	TGCGCCAGCAGCCTTACGACAGGTAGCAATCAGCCCCAGCATTTT	CASSLTTGSNQPQHF
NA	TRBV5-1	few	TRBJ2-2	TGCGCCAGCAGCCGGGACGTACTAGCCGGGACCGGGGAGCTGTTTTTT	CASSRDVLAGTGELFF
TRBD1	TRBV20-1	NA	TRBJ1-3	TGCAGTGCTACGGGACAGGGGGCTGGAAACACCATATATTTT	CSATGQGAGNTIYF
NA	TRBV4-3	few	TRBJ2-1	TGCGCCAGCAGCCAAGAGTTCTACTCCTACAATGAGCAGTTCTTC	CASSQEFYSYNEQFF
TRBD2	TRBV10-3	few	TRBJ2-3	TGTGCCATCAGGGCGGGAGAATCCACAGATACGCAGTATTTT	CAIRAGESTDTQYF
TRBD1	TRBV6-5	NA	TRBJ2-1	TGTGCCAGCAGTTCGCCGGGACAGGGCTCTATTGAGCAGTTCTTC	CASSSPGQGSIEQFF
NA	TRBV7-9	once	TRBJ2-5	TGTGCCAGCAGCTCTGATTCCGGGACCCAGTACTTC	CASSSDSGTQYF
NA	TRBV5-1	NA	TRBJ2-5	TGCGCCAGCAGCTTGGCTAGCGCGAGGGGGGAGACCCAGTACTTC	CASSLASARGETQYF
NA	TRBV4-3	NA	TRBJ2-3	TGCGCCAGCAGCCCCGCTAGCGTCAGCACAGATACGCAGTATTTT	CASSPASVSTDTQYF
NA	TRBV28	NA	TRBJ2-1	TGTGCCAGCATGACAGACCTAAACAATGAGCAGTTCTTC	CASMTDLNNEQFF
NA	TRBV7-6	NA	TRBJ1-3	TGTGCCAGCAGCTCCCCTCTGGCTGGAAACACCATATATTTT	CASSSPLAGNTIYF
TRBD1	TRBV7-6	few	TRBJ2-1	TGTGCCAGCAGCTCCAACAGGGGAACCTACAATGAGCAGTTCTTC	CASSSNRGTYNEQFF
TRBD2	TRBV5-1	NA	TRBJ2-7	TGCGCCAGCAGCCCCGAACTCGGACTAGCTTCCCACGAGCAGTACTTC	CASSPELGLASHEQYF
TRBD2	TRBV20-1	NA	TRBJ2-3	TGCAGTGCCCTACCCCCTCTAGCGGGCTTCCTTACCGGTACGCAGTATTTT	CSALPPLAGFLTGTQYF
TRBD2	TRBV20-1	few	TRBJ2-5	TGCAGTGCTAGAGGGGAGGGGATAGAGACCCAGTACTTC	CSARGEGIETQYF
TRBD2	TRBV10-3	many	TRBJ2-1	TGTGCCATCGGACTAGCGGGAAATGAGCAGTTCTTC	CAIGLAGNEQFF
TRBD1	TRBV9	NA	TRBJ1-1	TGTGCCAGCAGCCACGGGACAGGAGACACTGAAGCTTTCTTT	CASSHGTGDTEAFF
NA	TRBV24-1	few	TRBJ2-5	TGTGCCACCAGTGATTTGGTAGGGGGACTCCACCAAGAGACCCAGTACTTC	CATSDLVGGLHQETQYF
NA	TRBV9	NA	TRBJ2-1	TGTGCCAGCAGCGTAGAACTAGGCAATGAGCAGTTCTTC	CASSVELGNEQFF
NA	TRBV10-3	NA	TRBJ2-7	TGTGCCATCAGTGATTCGAAGACGCAGACCTACGAGCAGTACTTC	CAISDSKTQTYEQYF
TRBD1	TRBV9	NA	TRBJ2-5	TGTGCCAGCGGAGGAGACAGGGAAGAGACCCAGTACTTC	CASGGDREETQYF